Below are 9 T cell receptor beta chains sequenced from a single sample in a study of T cells in Graves' hyperthyroidism and ophthalmopathy (dated by TCRdb to between 2018 and 2021). Libraries were built with multiplex PCR. Sequencer: Illumina HiSeq 2000. The TCR beta CDR3 regions were amplified from RNA transcripts. A first-round RT-PCR of the TCR CDR3 used the HTBI primer set with the Qiagen OneStep RT-PCR kit. Using fastp at Q25 and MiXCR, TCRdb reprocessed the public reads and kept productive beta chains. Each entry merges the rows of one CDR3 protein and shows their most common DNA and genes. For this sample the table gives about 360,000 distinct CDR3 sequences, of which about 13% were detected only once. The ten largest clones capture less than 10% of the sample. Input material: blood. The receptors here all came from a woman under 30 with Graves' hyperthyroidism.

This clonotype has ten or more counts. The V call is TRBV12-3 or TRBV12-4, the J call TRBJ2-7; a possible D gene is TRBD1 (5 bases). The CDR3 length is 15 residues. V was pared by 2 bases and J by 6 bases, with 17 bases between. The CDR3 coding sequence is TGTGCCAGCAGTTTAAGGCCAGGGCGGTTTGGCGAGCAGTACTTC. The encoded protein is CASSLRPGRFGEQYF.

The J gene is TRBJ2-1, the V gene TRBV19; D gene ambiguous. The CDR3 loop spans 14 amino acids. Trimming shortened V by 3 bases and J by 0 bases, and 6 bases separated the two germline ends. From germline, CDR1 is LNHDA and CDR2 SQIVND (reference sequence). The CDR3 sequence is CASSIQSSYNEQFF. Here the CDR3 DNA reads TGTGCCAGTAGTATCCAAAGCTCCTACAATGAGCAGTTCTTC.

This clonotype was observed a handful of times. A much more abundant neighbour one base away suggests this may be a read error. V usage is TRBV3-1 and J usage is TRBJ1-2; a weak D match, TRBD1 (5 bases). CDR1 is LGHDT and CDR2 is YNNKEL in the germline V gene (reference sequence). This CDR3 spans 15 amino acids. V was clipped by 4 bases and J by 6 bases, with 18 bases between them. Here the CDR3 DNA reads TGTGCCAGCAGCCCCCTCTCTGGGGCCTCTCATGGCTACACCTTC. This translates into CASSPLSGASHGYTF.

This clonotype has a count of ten or more. The chain joins TRBV28 to TRBJ1-4, with D possibly matching TRBD1 (6 bases). The CDR3 covers 15 residues. CDR1 and CDR2 (germline): MDHEN, SYDVKM. The germline V and J ends were trimmed by 6 bases and 8 bases, with 19 bases remaining between them. The DNA for the CDR3 is TGTGCCAGCAGCCCCCCGACGGGGGCTAGAGAAAAACTGTTTTTT. The encoded protein is CASSPPTGAREKLFF. The full variable domain, with the rest looked up from reference TRBV28 and TRBJ1-4, is DVKVTQSSRYLVKRTGEKVFLECVQDMDHENMFWYRQDPGLGLRLIYFSYDVKMKEKGDIPEGYSVSREKKERFSLILESASTNQTSMYLCASSPPTGAREKLFFGSGTQLSVL.

About this clonotype itself: This may stem from a read error, because a much larger clone lies one nucleotide away. V and J are TRBV20-1 and TRBJ2-1; the D is unclear. The CDR3 extends over 12 amino acids. Germline V CDR1 and CDR2: DFQATT, SNEGSKA (reference sequence). V was shortened by 3 bases and J by 11 bases, with 14 bases between the two germline ends. CDR3 nucleotide sequence: TGCAGTGCTAGCCTGACGGGTAATAAGCAGTTCTTC. Its protein product is CSASLTGNKQFF.

To note about this clonotype: This may arise from a read error, as a much more abundant clone is one base away. The chain couples TRBV3-1 to TRBJ1-3; no firm D call. CDR3 length: 14 amino acids. Germline V gene sequence: CDR1 LGHDT, CDR2 YNNKEL (reference sequence). The CDR3 DNA follows: TGTGTCAGCAGCCATGTCGACCCTGGAAACACCATATATTTT. Its translation is CVSSHVDPGNTIYF.

This clonotype was counted ten times or more. The chain joins TRBV12-3 or TRBV12-4 to TRBJ2-3; TRBD2 matches 13 bases. The CDR3 totals 18 residues. The V gene end was trimmed by 3 bases and the J gene end by 4 bases; junction bases not matched to a gene: 10. The DNA for the CDR3 is TGTGCCAGCAGTTTTGGCACTAGCGGGAGGGCCACCCCAGATACGCAGTATTTT. Residues: CASSFGTSGRATPDTQYF.

At least ten counts were recorded for this clonotype. The chain combines TRBV2 with TRBJ2-7, with 7 positions matching TRBD2. CDR1 and CDR2 from the germline V gene are SNHLY and FYNNEI. V lost 3 bases and J lost 3; bases outside the gene matches: 8. The CDR3 is made up of 15 amino acids. CDR3: CASSERILAVYEQYF. The DNA of the CDR3 is TGTGCCAGCAGTGAGAGGATCCTAGCGGTCTACGAGCAGTACTTC. Drawing the rest from reference TRBV2 and TRBJ2-7, the complete variable domain is EPEVTQTPSHQVTQMGQEVILRCVPISNHLYFYWYRQILGQKVEFLVSFYNNEISEKSEIFDDQFSVERPDGSNFTLKIRSTKLEDSAMYFCASSERILAVYEQYFGPGTRLTVT.

The chain employs TRBV5-6 and TRBJ1-1, with D possibly matching TRBD1 (6 bases). V gave up 4 bases and J gave up 10 bases, with 23 bases separating them. Germline V gives CDR1 SGHDT, CDR2 YYEEEE. There are 15 residues in the CDR3. CDR3 sequence: CASSLTGRSSRGAFF. The CDR3 DNA is TGTGCCAGCAGCCTGACAGGCCGTTCTTCCCGAGGAGCTTTCTTT.